A selection of T cell receptor beta chains follows, all from one sample in a study of T cell responses to AZD1222 COVID-19 vaccine. Produced via immunoSEQ multiplex PCR; TCRdb's table is partial and in-frame only. The repertoire holds roughly 100,000 clones, with roughly 88% as singletons. Sequenced material: peripheral blood, taken on day 0 of AZD1222 vaccination. The receptors were gathered from an adult in good health. Both conserved end residues are part of each CDR3. Fields, in order: CDR3 protein, CDR3 DNA, J gene, V gene, D gene, clone size. The D gene is left open where the match is weak. Only part of the rows carry a size: once, few, many, or a class if the clone is expanded.

cdr3_aa: CASSPKQGVNEKLFF; cdr3_nt: TGTGCCAGCTCACCCAAACAGGGGGTCAATGAAAAACTGTTTTTT; j_call: TRBJ1-4; v_call: TRBV18; d_call: TRBD1; clone_size: NA
cdr3_aa: CASSQDIYSRGNSPLHF; cdr3_nt: TGCGCCAGCAGCCAAGATATTTACAGTCGAGGAAATTCACCCCTCCACTTT; j_call: TRBJ1-6; v_call: TRBV4-1; d_call: NA; clone_size: NA
cdr3_aa: CASSRDGANYGYTF; cdr3_nt: TGTGCCAGCAGCCGGGACGGAGCTAACTATGGCTACACCTTC; j_call: TRBJ1-2; v_call: TRBV4-2; d_call: NA; clone_size: NA
cdr3_aa: CLSRGDNEQFF; cdr3_nt: TGCCTCTCACGAGGCGACAATGAGCAGTTCTTC; j_call: TRBJ2-1; v_call: TRBV24-1; d_call: NA; clone_size: once
cdr3_aa: CASSLGQGAGNTIYF; cdr3_nt: TGTGCCAGCAGCTTGGGACAGGGCGCAGGAAACACCATATATTTT; j_call: TRBJ1-3; v_call: TRBV7-7; d_call: TRBD1; clone_size: NA
cdr3_aa: CASSPGLNSGNTIYF; cdr3_nt: TGTGCCAGCAGCCCGGGACTGAACTCTGGAAACACCATATATTTT; j_call: TRBJ1-3; v_call: TRBV5-6; d_call: NA; clone_size: NA
cdr3_aa: CAISESSVAYEQYF; cdr3_nt: TGTGCCATCAGTGAGTCGTCAGTGGCCTACGAGCAGTACTTC; j_call: TRBJ2-7; v_call: TRBV10-3; d_call: NA; clone_size: NA
cdr3_aa: CASSRIRGPKPAF; cdr3_nt: TGTGCCAGCAGCCGTATCAGGGGACCTAAGCCTGCCTTC; j_call: TRBJ2-7; v_call: TRBV7-9; d_call: NA; clone_size: few
cdr3_aa: CASSFIQGGSYEQYF; cdr3_nt: TGTGCCAGCAGTTTCATACAGGGAGGTTCCTACGAGCAGTACTTC; j_call: TRBJ2-7; v_call: TRBV28; d_call: NA; clone_size: NA
cdr3_aa: CATSEPDAAYGYTF; cdr3_nt: TGTGCCACCAGTGAACCGGACGCCGCCTATGGCTACACCTTC; j_call: TRBJ1-2; v_call: TRBV24-1; d_call: NA; clone_size: once
cdr3_aa: CATWTARSSYNSPLHF; cdr3_nt: TGTGCCACCTGGACAGCTCGGAGCTCCTATAATTCACCCCTCCACTTT; j_call: TRBJ1-6; v_call: TRBV6-6; d_call: NA; clone_size: NA
cdr3_aa: CASSPGQWNTGELFF; cdr3_nt: TGTGCCAGCAGCCCGGGACAGTGGAACACCGGGGAGCTGTTTTTT; j_call: TRBJ2-2; v_call: TRBV28; d_call: TRBD1; clone_size: NA
cdr3_aa: CSASGGTGTYEQYF; cdr3_nt: TGCAGTGCTAGTGGCGGGACAGGGACCTACGAGCAGTACTTC; j_call: TRBJ2-7; v_call: TRBV20-1; d_call: TRBD1; clone_size: NA
cdr3_aa: CASSWIGTETNYGYTF; cdr3_nt: TGTGCCAGCAGTTGGATAGGGACAGAGACTAACTATGGCTACACCTTC; j_call: TRBJ1-2; v_call: TRBV6-5; d_call: TRBD1; clone_size: NA
cdr3_aa: CASSLSRLAKNIQYF; cdr3_nt: TGTGCCAGCAGTTTGAGCAGACTAGCCAAAAACATTCAGTACTTC; j_call: TRBJ2-4; v_call: TRBV27; d_call: NA; clone_size: once
cdr3_aa: CAISGLAGETQYF; cdr3_nt: TGTGCCATTTCGGGACTAGCGGGAGAGACCCAGTACTTC; j_call: TRBJ2-5; v_call: TRBV10-3; d_call: TRBD2; clone_size: NA
cdr3_aa: CASSSPGSGETQYF; cdr3_nt: TGTGCCAGCAGTTCTCCTGGTAGCGGAGAGACCCAGTACTTC; j_call: TRBJ2-5; v_call: TRBV28; d_call: NA; clone_size: NA
cdr3_aa: CASSRLAGIQQYF; cdr3_nt: TGTGCCAGCAGCCGACTAGCGGGGATTCAGCAGTACTTC; j_call: TRBJ2-7; v_call: TRBV7-8; d_call: TRBD2; clone_size: NA
cdr3_aa: CASSQGGSDNSPLHF; cdr3_nt: TGTGCCAGCAGCCAAGGCGGCAGCGATAATTCACCCCTCCACTTT; j_call: TRBJ1-6; v_call: TRBV3-1/TRBV3-2; d_call: NA; clone_size: few
cdr3_aa: CASTALGSHNEQFF; cdr3_nt: TGCGCCAGTACTGCGCTGGGGTCACACAATGAGCAGTTCTTC; j_call: TRBJ2-1; v_call: TRBV4-1; d_call: NA; clone_size: NA